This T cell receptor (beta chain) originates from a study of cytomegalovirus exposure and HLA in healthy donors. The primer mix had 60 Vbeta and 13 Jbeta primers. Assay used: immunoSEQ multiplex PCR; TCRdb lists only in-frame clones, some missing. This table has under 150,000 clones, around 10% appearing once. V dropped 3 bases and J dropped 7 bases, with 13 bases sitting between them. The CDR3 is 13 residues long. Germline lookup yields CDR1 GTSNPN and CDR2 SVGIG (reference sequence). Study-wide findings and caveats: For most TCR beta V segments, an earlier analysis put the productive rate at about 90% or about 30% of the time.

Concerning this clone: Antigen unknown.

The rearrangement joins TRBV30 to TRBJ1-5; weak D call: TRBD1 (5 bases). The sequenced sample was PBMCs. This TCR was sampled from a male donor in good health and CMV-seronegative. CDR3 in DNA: TGTGCCTGGAGGGGGCAGGTCGGCCAGCCCCAGCATTTT. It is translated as CAWRGQVGQPQHF.